This passage covers 23 T cell receptor beta chains from one sample sequenced in a study of T cell repertoires in cytomegalovirus infection. Their specific antigens are unknown. Each CDR3 protein is one row after TCRdb ran MiXCR on the reads. The sample records some 800,000 distinct CDR3 sequences, 25% to 35% being singletons. The sequenced sample was cultured CD8+ T cells from PBMCs, obtained from culture after CMV antigen stimulation. The source is a human donor in good health (CMV status not recorded). Some clones in this sample may be carry-over from other donors' samples.

This clonotype came up a few times. The chain carries TRBV7-9 and TRBJ1-1, with 9 bases lining up with TRBD1. The CDR3 covers 14 residues. Germline V gene data show CDR1 as SEHNR and CDR2 as FQNEAQ (reference sequence). J lost 4 bases, V lost 6 bases, and 6 bases had no gene match. The CDR3: CASRTWDRATEAFF. DNA of the CDR3: TGTGCCAGCAGGACTTGGGACAGGGCCACTGAAGCTTTCTTT.

This clonotype was counted a few times. The chain joins TRBV6-6 to TRBJ2-7; D is unclear. CDR1 is MNHNY, CDR2 SVGAGI, per germline (reference sequence). Trimming took off 4 bases at V and 3 bases at J, with 10 bases between the two ends. The CDR3 loop spans 13 amino acids. The CDR3 spells CASSFGSFYEQYF. CDR3 DNA sequence: TGTGCCAGCAGTTTCGGCTCCTTCTACGAGCAGTACTTC.

The sample holds many counts of this clonotype. The chain combines TRBV7-2 with TRBJ2-5; 10 nucleotides line up with TRBD2. The CDR3 is made up of 17 amino acids. Trimming at V came to 1 base and at J to 0 bases, leaving 5 bases not matched to a gene. Germline CDR1 and CDR2: SGHTA and FQGNSA. The CDR3 nucleotides are TGTGCCAGCAGCTTAGGGCTAGCGGGGGCGAACCAAGAGACCCAGTACTTC. As protein: CASSLGLAGANQETQYF.

This clonotype was detected only a few times. The V and J genes are TRBV5-6 and TRBJ1-4, with D hard to call. The CDR3 is 15 residues long. From germline, CDR1 is SGHDT and CDR2 YYEEEE. With 3 bases removed from V and 4 bases from J, the gap between germline ends came to 13 bases. CDR3: CASSSFPGVNEKLFF. CDR3 coding DNA: TGTGCCAGCAGCTCCTTCCCGGGCGTTAATGAAAAACTGTTTTTT. Filled out from reference TRBV5-6 and TRBJ1-4, the complete variable domain reads DAGVTQSPTHLIKTRGQQVTLRCSPKSGHDTVSWYQQALGQGPQFIFQYYEEEERQRGNFPDRFSGHQFPNYSSELNVNALLLGDSALYLCASSSFPGVNEKLFFGSGTQLSVL.

The genes are TRBV9 and TRBJ1-3; no firm D call. The length of the CDR3 is 16 residues. Trimming took off 0 bases at V and 0 bases at J, with 10 bases between the two ends. CDR1 and CDR2 (germline): SGDLS, YYNGEE. The chain's CDR3 is CASSVEWQVSGNTIYF. CDR3 sequence (DNA): TGTGCCAGCAGCGTAGAATGGCAGGTCTCTGGAAACACCATATATTTT.

The table lists this clonotype with many counts. The CDR3 sequence: CASSLPVQGEFYEQYF. The CDR3 nucleotides read TGTGCCAGCAGCTTACCCGTACAGGGGGAGTTCTACGAGCAGTACTTC. The rearrangement joins TRBV7-2 to TRBJ2-7; 8 positions agree with TRBD1. The CDR3 is made up of 16 amino acids. Trimming cost V 2 bases and J 3 bases; bases outside gene matches: 9. CDR1 is SGHTA and CDR2 is FQGNSA in the germline V gene. The full variable domain, its missing parts supplied by reference TRBV7-2 and TRBJ2-7, is GAGVSQSPSNKVTEKGKDVELRCDPISGHTALYWYRQSLGQGLEFLIYFQGNSAPDKSGLPSDRFSAERTGGSVSTLTIQRTQQEDSAVYLCASSLPVQGEFYEQYFGPGTRLTVT.

The chain couples TRBV6-1 to TRBJ1-1; D unclear. The germline V and J ends were trimmed by 5 bases and 3 bases, with 10 bases remaining between them. CDR3 length: 13 amino acids. Germline values: CDR1 MNHNS, CDR2 SASEGT. The CDR3 loop is CASSWILDTEAFF. CDR3 nucleotide sequence: TGTGCCAGCAGTTGGATTCTGGACACTGAAGCTTTCTTT.

The V gene is TRBV28, the J gene TRBJ2-7; TRBD1 aligns across 7 bases. The J segment lost 0 bases and the V segment lost 6 bases, leaving 11 bases of the junction unmatched. The germline V gene has CDR1 MDHEN and CDR2 SYDVKM. The CDR3 has 16 residues. The CDR3, as DNA: TGTGCCAGCAGCCTCACAGGGGCACGTCACTCCTACGAGCAGTACGTC. Protein sequence: CASSLTGARHSYEQYV.

V and J are TRBV27 and TRBJ2-7; D unresolved. CDR1 and CDR2 (germline): MNHEY, SMNVEV (reference sequence). The CDR3 covers 11 residues. The V end was cut by 8 bases, the J end by 9 bases, with 14 bases between. CDR3 region: CASHDNPGQYV. CDR3 nucleotide sequence: TGTGCCAGCCACGACAACCCGGGGCAGTACGTC.

The V call is TRBV10-2, the J call TRBJ1-2; D gene uncertain. This CDR3 has 13 amino acids. Germline assignment: CDR1 WSHSY and CDR2 SAAADI. V was shortened by 3 bases and J by 1 base, with 6 bases between the two germline ends. In DNA form, the CDR3 reads TGCGCCAGCAGTGACGGGATTAACTATGGCTACACCTTC. Translation: CASSDGINYGYTF.

The chain joins TRBV6-1 to TRBJ1-5; D is uncertain. Trimming pared 7 bases from V and 4 bases from J, leaving 17 bases between. The CDR3 contains 15 residues. Germline assignment: CDR1 MNHNS and CDR2 SASEGT. The CDR3: CASIEGRRRNQPQHF. CDR3 DNA: TGTGCCAGCATCGAAGGGAGGAGAAGAAATCAGCCCCAGCATTTT.

The chain couples TRBV5-6 to TRBJ2-3, with D possibly called TRBD1 or TRBD2 (5 bases each). Per germline, CDR1 SGHDT and CDR2 YYEEEE. V was cut by 4 bases and J by 4 bases, with 16 bases left in between. The CDR3 length is 15 residues. CDR3: CASSLLTGPADTQYF. CDR3 nucleotide sequence: TGTGCCAGCAGCCTTTTGACGGGGCCCGCAGATACGCAGTATTTT.

Remarks on this clonotype: One end of the junction varies from germline; a read error may be responsible. This chain uses TRBV7-7 with TRBJ2-5, with a possible D match to TRBD1 (6 bases). The CDR3 sequence is 16 residues long. CDR1 SSHAT and CDR2 FNYEAQ come from the germline V gene (reference sequence). The CDR3 spells CASSLDLGQTQETQYF. Here the CDR3 DNA reads TGTGCTAGCAGCTTAGATCTCGGACAGACTCAAGAGACCCAGTACTTC.

This clonotype has just a few counts. The chain carries TRBV10-3 and TRBJ2-7; weak D call: TRBD2 (6 bases). The CDR3 runs 13 residues. The V end was cut by 4 bases, the J end by 6 bases, with 13 bases between. CDR1 is ENHRY, CDR2 SYGVKD, per germline. This chain's CDR3 is CAISVGGRGEQYV. The CDR3 DNA follows: TGTGCCATCAGTGTTGGAGGGAGAGGCGAGCAGTACGTC.

This clonotype has more than one count but fewer than ten. The V call is TRBV14, the J call TRBJ2-1; D is perhaps TRBD2 (5 bases). The CDR3 sequence is 16 residues long. Trimming cost V 0 bases and J 0 bases, with 9 bases left between them. CDR1 is SGHDN, CDR2 FVKESK, per germline. The CDR3 loop reads CASSQDERSSYNEQFF. The CDR3 DNA sequence: TGTGCCAGCAGCCAAGACGAGCGGAGCTCCTACAATGAGCAGTTCTTC.

The chain carries TRBV19 and TRBJ2-1; TRBD2 is a possible D gene (6 bases). Between the trimmed V and J ends, which lost 3 bases and 3 bases, there was a span of 12 bases. This CDR3 contains 15 residues. Germline V CDR1 and CDR2: LNHDA, SQIVND (reference sequence). This CDR3 reads CASSIAGTLYNEQFF. The CDR3 DNA reads TGTGCCAGTAGTATTGCGGGGACCCTCTACAATGAGCAGTTCTTC.

V is TRBV12-3 or TRBV12-4 and J is TRBJ2-1; a possible D gene is TRBD2 (7 bases). CDR3 length: 14 amino acids. Trimming stripped 6 bases from V and 9 bases from J, with 18 bases between. This CDR3 is CASRGRGGLFEQFF. The CDR3 nucleotides read TGTGCCAGCAGGGGAAGGGGGGGCCTATTTGAGCAGTTCTTC.

The gene calls are TRBV12-5 and TRBJ2-1; D ambiguous. The CDR3 sequence is 12 residues long. Germline V gene lookup returns CDR1 LGHNT and CDR2 FRNRAP. Between the trimmed V and J ends, which lost 8 bases and 5 bases, there was a span of 10 bases. CDR3 sequence (DNA): TGTGCTAGTTGGCCGACTGACAATGAGCAGTTCTTC. This gives the protein CASWPTDNEQFF.

This chain connects TRBV10-3 to TRBJ1-2; D gene unclear. The germline V and J ends were trimmed by 0 bases and 4 bases, with 12 bases remaining between them. The CDR3 extends over 15 amino acids. The germline V gene encodes CDR1 ENHRY and CDR2 SYGVKD. The CDR3 is CAISESSQPLYGYTF. The CDR3 coding sequence is TGTGCCATCAGTGAGTCGAGTCAGCCTCTCTATGGCTACACCTTC.

The chain uses TRBV2 and TRBJ2-4; either TRBD1 or TRBD2 may supply D (5 bases each). Trimming pared 5 bases from V and 1 base from J, leaving 18 bases between. The germline CDR1 and CDR2 sequences are SNHLY and FYNNEI. The CDR3 length is 17 residues. The CDR3 DNA reads TGTGCCAGCAGTCTCTTTGAGGGGCATGGGGCCAAAAACATTCAGTACTTC. This sequence encodes CASSLFEGHGAKNIQYF.

The chain carries TRBV6-1 and TRBJ2-1, with 12 nucleotides matching TRBD1. The CDR3 covers 16 residues. Trimming removed 2 bases from V and 6 bases from J; junction bases left unmatched: 5. CDR1 is MNHNS, CDR2 SASEGT, per germline. CDR3 sequence: CASSELGTGGRNEQFF. In DNA, the CDR3 is TGTGCCAGCAGTGAATTGGGGACAGGGGGCCGCAATGAGCAGTTCTTC.

This clonotype was seen only a few times. The chain combines TRBV7-6 with TRBJ1-2; D is ambiguous. The germline V gene encodes CDR1 SGHVS and CDR2 FNYEAQ. The V end lost 4 bases, the J end lost 4 bases, and 4 bases lay between the germline ends. The CDR3 contains 11 residues. The CDR3 reads CASSYTYGYTF. CDR3 sequence (DNA): TGTGCCAGCAGCTACACCTATGGCTACACCTTC.

This clonotype was counted once. The junction and the germline gene differ at one end; a read error may be behind it. The gene calls are TRBV7-8 and TRBJ2-1; 11 bases agree with TRBD2. The CDR3 extends over 16 amino acids. Germline lookup yields CDR1 SGHVS and CDR2 FQNEAQ. CDR3: CASNLRLAGGYNEQFF. The CDR3 bases are TGTGCCAGCAACTTAAGGCTAGCGGGGGGTTACAATGAGCAGTTCTTC.